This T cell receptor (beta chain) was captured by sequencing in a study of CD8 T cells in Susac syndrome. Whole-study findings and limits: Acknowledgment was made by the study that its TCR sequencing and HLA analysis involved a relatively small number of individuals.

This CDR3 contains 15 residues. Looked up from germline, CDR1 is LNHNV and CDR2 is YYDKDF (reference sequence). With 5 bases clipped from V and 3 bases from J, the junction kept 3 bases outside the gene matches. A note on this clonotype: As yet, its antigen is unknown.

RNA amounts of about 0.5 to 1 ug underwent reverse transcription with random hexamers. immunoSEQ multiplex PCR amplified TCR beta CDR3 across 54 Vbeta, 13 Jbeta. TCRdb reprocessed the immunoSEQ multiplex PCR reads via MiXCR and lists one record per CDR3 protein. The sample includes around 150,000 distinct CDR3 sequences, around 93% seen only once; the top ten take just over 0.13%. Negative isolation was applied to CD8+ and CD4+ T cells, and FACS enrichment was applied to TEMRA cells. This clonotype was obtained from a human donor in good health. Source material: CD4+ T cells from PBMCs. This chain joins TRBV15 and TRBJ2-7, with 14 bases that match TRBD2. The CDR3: CATSSGLAGGYEQYF. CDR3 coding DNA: TGTGCCACCAGCTCCGGACTAGCGGGGGGCTACGAGCAGTACTTC.